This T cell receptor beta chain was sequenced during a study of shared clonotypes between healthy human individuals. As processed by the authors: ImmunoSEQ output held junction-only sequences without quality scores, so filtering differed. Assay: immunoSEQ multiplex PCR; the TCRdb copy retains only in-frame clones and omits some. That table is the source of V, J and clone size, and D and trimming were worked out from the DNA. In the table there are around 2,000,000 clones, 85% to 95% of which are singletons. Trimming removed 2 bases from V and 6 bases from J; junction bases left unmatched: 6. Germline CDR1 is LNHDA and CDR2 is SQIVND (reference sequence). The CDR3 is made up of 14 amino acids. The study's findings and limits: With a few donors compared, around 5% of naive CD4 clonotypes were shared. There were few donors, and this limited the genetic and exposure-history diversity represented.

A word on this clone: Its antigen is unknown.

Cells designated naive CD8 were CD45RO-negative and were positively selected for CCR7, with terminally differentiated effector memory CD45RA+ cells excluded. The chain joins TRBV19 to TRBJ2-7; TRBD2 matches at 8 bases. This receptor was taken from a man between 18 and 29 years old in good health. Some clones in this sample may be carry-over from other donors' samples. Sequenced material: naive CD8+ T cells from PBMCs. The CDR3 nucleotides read TGTGCCAGTAGTATAAGCCCGGGGGGGAGCGAGCAGTACTTC. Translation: CASSISPGGSEQYF.